This passage covers 3 T cell receptor beta chains from one sample sequenced in a study of tissue T cells after allogeneic stem cell transplantation (dated by TCRdb to the early 2020s). The receptor library was made with the immunoSEQ multiplex PCR assay. TCRdb took over this immuneACCESS table, retaining in-frame rearrangements with V and J assigned. Such tables are incomplete; in checked studies, under half of the missing clones stem from an unresolved V gene, and the remainder is unexplained. The sample includes 35,000 to 50,000 clones, with roughly 92% observed a single time. The ten top clones hold 3.8% of the sample. Sample time point, as interpreted from the label and publication: recipient (host-origin) PBMCs collected before allo-HCT. The specimen was blood, collected before transplantation. These receptor sequences come from a woman aged 35-70 years who later had graft-versus-host disease after an allogeneic stem cell transplant.

The genes are TRBV6-5 and TRBJ1-5, with unresolved D. The V gene lost 8 bases and the J gene lost 5 bases, with 10 bases spanning the gap. The CDR3 length is 12 residues. Germline CDR1 and CDR2: MNHEY and SVGAGI. The CDR3 sequence is CASVGKYQPQHF. The CDR3 DNA reads as TGTGCCAGCGTGGGGAAGTATCAGCCCCAGCATTTT.

With regard to this clone: At the DNA level, this CDR3 is encoded by other sequences in the same sample as well. CDR3 protein: CASSIGGSTEAFF. Written as DNA, the CDR3 is TGTGCCAGTAGTATAGGGGGTTCCACTGAAGCTTTCTTT. This sequence joins TRBV19 and TRBJ1-1; D is ambiguous. CDR1 LNHDA and CDR2 SQIVND come from the germline V gene (reference sequence). The CDR3 totals 13 residues. V was trimmed by 1 base and J by 4 bases, leaving 7 bases between them.

The CDR3 nucleotides read TGTGCCTGGAGTGTCGCTGGGGGCACTAATTCACCCCTCCACTTT. It specifies CAWSVAGGTNSPLHF. V gene TRBV30 combines with J gene TRBJ1-6; D is possibly TRBD1 (6 bases). The CDR3 loop spans 15 amino acids. V was cut by 0 bases and J by 6 bases, with 12 bases left in between. CDR1 and CDR2 (germline): GTSNPN, SVGIG (reference sequence).